Listed here are 9 T cell receptor beta chains from one sample, sequenced in a study of neurological immune-mediated disorders. TCRdb re-derived calls from the 5' RACE reads in MiXCR, one entry per CDR3 protein. The sample lists approximately 100,000 distinct CDR3 sequences, around 3.3% occurring once. Sequencing was done on a sample of PBMCs. The receptors were gathered from a woman younger than 35 with multiple sclerosis.

Ten or more counts support this clonotype. The V and J genes are TRBV29-1 and TRBJ2-1, with TRBD2 identical over 9 bases. CDR1 is SQVTM and CDR2 is ANQGSEA in the germline V gene. CDR3 length: 10 amino acids. The DNA for the CDR3 is TGCACGGCGGGGGGGAATGAGCAGTTCTTC. Translated: CTAGGNEQFF.

As regards this clonotype: An end of the junction differs from the germline gene, which may be a read error. J is TRBJ1-1 and V is TRBV5-1, with no clear D. Germline-derived CDR1 and CDR2 are SGHRS and YFSETQ. This CDR3 has 12 amino acids. The CDR3 loop is CDSSLGIGEAFF. The CDR3 region has the DNA TGCGACAGCAGCTTGGGAATAGGTGAAGCTTTCTTT.

The sample holds many counts of this clonotype. The gene calls are TRBV12-3 or TRBV12-4 and TRBJ2-2; D is undetermined. The V gene lost 5 bases and the J gene lost 6 bases, with 19 bases spanning the gap. CDR3 size: 16 residues. The CDR3 loop reads CASSLLMDPRAGELFF. In DNA form, the CDR3 reads TGTGCCAGCAGTCTCCTAATGGACCCTCGGGCCGGGGAGCTGTTTTTT.

Many counts were recorded for this clonotype. This sequence joins TRBV5-1 and TRBJ2-1; tentative D call: TRBD2 (5 bases). Per the germline V gene, CDR1 is SGHRS and CDR2 is YFSETQ. Trimming left V 1 base short and J 4 bases short, with 12 bases between. The CDR3 is made up of 15 amino acids. For the CDR3, the DNA is TGCGCCAGCAGCTTGAGCGGAGCCAGTTACAATGAGCAGTTCTTC. Translation gives CASSLSGASYNEQFF. Combining the CDR3 with reference TRBV5-1 and TRBJ2-1 gives the whole variable domain KAGVTQTPRYLIKTRGQQVTLSCSPISGHRSVSWYQQTPGQGLQFLFEYFSETQRNKGNFPGRFSGRQFSNSRSEMNVSTLELGDSALYLCASSLSGASYNEQFFGPGTRLTVL.

This clonotype has at least ten counts. This chain connects TRBV7-2 to TRBJ1-6; no clear D gene. Germline V gives CDR1 SGHTA, CDR2 FQGNSA. The CDR3 runs to 14 residues. Deletions cut 6 bases from V and 7 bases from J, with 13 bases between. The CDR3 DNA reads TGTGCCAGCAGGCGTGACCAGAACAATTCACCCCTCCACTTT. Protein: CASRRDQNNSPLHF.

The chain uses TRBV20-1 and TRBJ2-7, with D possibly being TRBD1 or TRBD2 (6 bases each). Trimming stripped 3 bases from V and 0 bases from J, with 12 bases between. CDR3 length: 14 amino acids. Germline loops: CDR1 DFQATT, CDR2 SNEGSKA (reference sequence). CDR3 sequence (DNA): TGCAGTGCTAGGCGGGACACTAGCTCCTACGAGCAGTACTTC. Amino acids: CSARRDTSSYEQYF.

The table lists this clonotype with many counts. The chain is built from TRBV5-1 and TRBJ2-3, with 12 bases identical to TRBD2. The CDR3 length is 17 residues. CDR1 and CDR2 (germline): SGHRS, YFSETQ. V lost 3 bases, J lost 6 bases, and 11 bases stayed unmatched. As DNA, the CDR3 is TGCGCCAGCAGCTCCGGGACTAGCGGGCAATTAAGGGATACGCAGTATTTT. Translated: CASSSGTSGQLRDTQYF.

This clonotype came up many times. The chain joins TRBV11-1 to TRBJ2-5; 11 bases agree with TRBD1. Germline assignment: CDR1 SGHAT and CDR2 FQDESV (reference sequence). This CDR3 is 15 amino acids long. V gave up 5 bases and J gave up 5 bases; unmatched junction bases: 7. The CDR3 loop reads CASSPGQGAWETQYF. In nucleotides, the CDR3 is TGTGCCAGCAGCCCTGGACAGGGGGCATGGGAGACCCAGTACTTC. Filled out from reference TRBV11-1 and TRBJ2-5, the complete variable domain reads EAEVAQSPRYKITEKSQAVAFWCDPISGHATLYWYRQILGQGPELLVQFQDESVVDDSQLPKDRFSAERLKGVDSTLKIQPAELGDSAMYLCASSPGQGAWETQYFGPGTRLLVL.

This rearrangement joins TRBV6-6 to TRBJ1-1; no firm D call. Trimming cost V 0 bases and J 3 bases, with 14 bases left between them. This CDR3 comprises 16 residues. Germline V CDR1 and CDR2: MNHNY, SVGAGI (reference sequence). CDR3 protein: CASSYSQDMRDTEAFF. The CDR3 DNA follows: TGTGCCAGCAGTTACTCTCAGGATATGAGGGACACTGAAGCTTTCTTT.